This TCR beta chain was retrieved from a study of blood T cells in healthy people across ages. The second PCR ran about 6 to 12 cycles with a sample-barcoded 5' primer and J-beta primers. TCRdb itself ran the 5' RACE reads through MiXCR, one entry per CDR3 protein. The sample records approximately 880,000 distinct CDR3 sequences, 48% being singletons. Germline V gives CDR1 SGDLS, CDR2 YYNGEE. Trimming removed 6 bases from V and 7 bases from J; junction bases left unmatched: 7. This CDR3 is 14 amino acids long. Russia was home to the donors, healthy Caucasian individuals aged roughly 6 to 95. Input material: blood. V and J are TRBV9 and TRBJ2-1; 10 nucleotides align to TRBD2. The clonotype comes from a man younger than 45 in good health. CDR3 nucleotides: TGTGCCAGCAACAGCGGGGGGGCCTCTAATGAGCAGTTCTTC. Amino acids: CASNSGGASNEQFF.